The 24 T cell receptor beta chains given below trace back to one sample, sequenced in a study of blood T cell repertoires in COVID-19. Generated by immunoSEQ multiplex PCR, the TCRdb table keeps only in-frame clones and is missing some. The data hold approximately 300,000 clones, with 70% to 90% observed a single time. The material sequenced was peripheral blood. The receptors derive from a man between 18 and 35 years old who had recovered from COVID-19.

This sequence joins TRBV10-1 and TRBJ2-5, with 8 bases identical to TRBD1. CDR1 is WNHNN and CDR2 is SYGVQD in the germline V gene (reference sequence). The CDR3 loop spans 15 amino acids. V shed 0 bases, J shed 9 bases, and the junction held 9 bases outside the gene matches. CDR3 coding DNA: TGCGCCAGCAGTGAGTCGAGGACAGGGCAGGGGCCCCAGTACTTC. Protein sequence: CASSESRTGQGPQYF.

This chain uses TRBV11-2 with TRBJ2-3; maybe TRBD1 (6 bases). V shed 4 bases and J shed 3 bases, with 17 bases lying between them. Germline CDR1 SGHAT, CDR2 FQNNGV. The CDR3 loop spans 16 amino acids. The CDR3 bases are TGTGCCAGCAGCTCCGGACAGCTCTCAATAACAGATACGCAGTATTTT. Translated, it gives CASSSGQLSITDTQYF.

V gene TRBV12-3 or TRBV12-4 combines with J gene TRBJ2-1, with D possibly matching TRBD1 (6 bases). CDR3 length: 13 residues. Trimming removed 6 bases at V and 10 bases at J, with 16 bases between. The CDR3, as DNA: TGTGCCAGCAGGAAACAGGGATTCTACGAGCAGTTCTTC. The encoded protein is CASRKQGFYEQFF.

The V gene is TRBV9, the J gene TRBJ1-1; D is unresolved. This CDR3 is built from 14 residues. V lost 3 bases and J 4 bases, leaving 13 bases between the germline ends. CDR1 is SGDLS and CDR2 is YYNGEE in the germline V gene. The CDR3 loop reads CASSGTVAGTEAFF. Here the CDR3 DNA reads TGTGCCAGCAGCGGGACCGTGGCGGGCACTGAAGCTTTCTTT.

This chain uses TRBV30 with TRBJ2-7; D is ambiguous. CDR3 length: 12 residues. Germline CDR1 and CDR2: GTSNPN and SVGIG (reference sequence). Trimming left V 2 bases short and J 2 bases short, with 7 bases between. The CDR3 DNA follows: TGTGCCTGGAGTTTCAGTCCCTACGAGCAGTACTTC. As protein: CAWSFSPYEQYF. Combining the CDR3 with reference TRBV30 and TRBJ2-7 gives the whole variable domain SQTIHQWPATLVQPVGSPLSLECTVEGTSNPNLYWYRQAAGRGLQLLFYSVGIGQISSEVPQNLSASRPQDRQFILSSKKLLLSDSGFYLCAWSFSPYEQYFGPGTRLTVT.

The rearrangement uses TRBV12-3 or TRBV12-4 and TRBJ2-1; D not certain. Trimming pared 6 bases from V and 7 bases from J, leaving 10 bases between. The CDR3 has 12 residues. The CDR3 reads CASSLGRNEQFF. In DNA, the CDR3 is TGTGCCAGCAGCCTCGGTAGAAATGAGCAGTTCTTC.

The gene calls are TRBV18 and TRBJ1-6; D is unclear. Germline lookup yields CDR1 KGHSH and CDR2 LQKENI. The CDR3 is 16 amino acids. The V end was cut by 4 bases, the J end by 5 bases, with 15 bases between. The CDR3 protein is CASSLARTGNNSPLHF. CDR3 sequence (DNA): TGTGCCAGCTCACTTGCGAGAACGGGAAATAATTCACCCCTCCACTTT.

This chain connects TRBV7-9 to TRBJ2-1; D is uncertain. CDR1 and CDR2 from the germline V gene are SEHNR and FQNEAQ (reference sequence). The CDR3 is 18 amino acids. Between the trimmed V and J ends, which lost 5 bases and 6 bases, there was a span of 26 bases. The DNA for the CDR3 is TGTGCCAGCAGCCCGACCTCGGGTAGAATCGTATCGGCCAATGAGCAGTTCTTC. Translating it yields CASSPTSGRIVSANEQFF.

The chain uses TRBV9 and TRBJ2-3; D is unclear. The germline V and J ends were trimmed by 1 base and 4 bases, with 7 bases remaining between them. The CDR3 is 13 residues long. From germline, CDR1 is SGDLS and CDR2 YYNGEE. CDR3 protein: CASSVFSSDTQYF. The DNA of the CDR3 is TGTGCCAGCAGCGTATTTAGCTCAGATACGCAGTATTTT. Based on the CDR3 plus reference TRBV9 and TRBJ2-3, the full variable domain is DSGVTQTPKHLITATGQRVTLRCSPRSGDLSVYWYQQSLDQGLQFLIQYYNGEERAKGNILERFSAQQFPDLHSELNLSSLELGDSALYFCASSVFSSDTQYFGPGTRLTVL.

The chain has TRBV7-9 and TRBJ1-6; 9 bases fit TRBD1. The CDR3 is 17 residues long. Germline V gene lookup returns CDR1 SEHNR and CDR2 FQNEAQ (reference sequence). V trimming: 1 base; J trimming: 6 bases; junction bases outside the gene matches: 7. CDR3 in DNA: TGTGCCAGCAGCTTAGGGGACGGGACAGGGATTAATTCACCCCTCCACTTT. This translates into CASSLGDGTGINSPLHF.

This chain uses TRBV7-6 with TRBJ2-3, with 7 bases aligning to TRBD2. This CDR3 is built from 16 residues. The V and J ends lost 1 base and 0 bases, in that order; junction bases with no gene match: 4. CDR1 and CDR2 (germline): SGHVS, FNYEAQ. CDR3 DNA sequence: TGTGCCAGCAGCTTAGGACTAGCTACTAGCACAGATACGCAGTATTTT. The encoded protein is CASSLGLATSTDTQYF. Looking up the rest from reference TRBV7-6 and TRBJ2-3 gives the full variable domain: GAGVSQSPRYKVTKRGQDVALRCDPISGHVSLYWYRQALGQGPEFLTYFNYEAQQDKSGLPNDRFSAERPEGSISTLTIQRTEQRDSAMYRCASSLGLATSTDTQYFGPGTRLTVL.

CDR3 region: CASSPTGTGNTIYF. The CDR3 bases are TGTGCCAGCTCACCGACAGGGACTGGAAACACCATATATTTT. V usage is TRBV18 and J usage is TRBJ1-3; 7 bases are a match to TRBD1. The CDR3 totals 14 residues. The V segment lost 3 bases and the J segment 2 bases; nucleotides outside the gene matches: 1. Germline V gene lookup returns CDR1 KGHSH and CDR2 LQKENI.

The CDR3 sequence: CATGQTTNTGELFF. Written as DNA, the CDR3 is TGTGCCACCGGACAGACAACGAACACCGGGGAGCTGTTTTTT. The V call is TRBV10-3, the J call TRBJ2-2; weak D call: TRBD1 (6 bases). V was clipped by 10 bases and J by 0 bases, with 12 bases between them. Germline CDR1 is ENHRY and CDR2 is SYGVKD. The CDR3 runs 14 residues.

V and J are TRBV7-3 and TRBJ2-2; 11 bases line up with TRBD1. CDR3 size: 15 residues. CDR1 is SGHTA, CDR2 FQGTGA, per germline. V lost 5 bases, J lost 6 bases, and 5 bases stayed unmatched. CDR3 in amino acids: CASSPWTGGSGELFF. The CDR3 DNA reads as TGTGCCAGCAGCCCATGGACAGGGGGCTCCGGGGAGCTGTTTTTT.

V gene TRBV27 combines with J gene TRBJ2-6; 8 bases align to TRBD1. The V gene end was trimmed by 8 bases and the J gene end by 2 bases; junction bases not matched to a gene: 8. The CDR3 extends over 16 amino acids. The germline gives CDR1 MNHEY, CDR2 SMNVEV (reference sequence). The CDR3 DNA reads as TGTGCCAGCGGGCAGGGGGCGCGGGCTGGGGCCAACGTCCTGACTTTC. It is translated as CASGQGARAGANVLTF.

J is TRBJ1-1 and V is TRBV16; the D is unclear. Germline V CDR1 and CDR2: KGHSY, FQNENV. The CDR3 is made up of 13 amino acids. Trimming stripped 7 bases from V and 8 bases from J, with 17 bases between. The CDR3 loop is CASTLLGNLEAFF. The CDR3 nucleotides read TGTGCCAGCACCCTACTCGGGAATCTGGAAGCTTTCTTT.

The genes are TRBV29-1 and TRBJ2-2; 7 nucleotides match TRBD1. This CDR3 has 14 amino acids. The ends lost 3 bases at V and 5 bases at J; junction bases unmatched: 6. Germline V lookup: CDR1 SQVTM, CDR2 ANQGSEA. CDR3 bases: TGCAGCGTTGAGGGCCAGGGGGTAACCGGGGAGCTGTTTTTT. Translation: CSVEGQGVTGELFF.

The chain uses TRBV28 and TRBJ1-5; 10 nucleotides align to TRBD1. V shed 11 bases and J 6 bases; nucleotides not matched to a gene: 7. The CDR3 has 13 amino acids. Germline lookup yields CDR1 MDHEN and CDR2 SYDVKM. The CDR3 sequence is CAGDRGLGQPQHF. DNA for the CDR3: TGTGCCGGGGACAGGGGTCTGGGTCAGCCCCAGCATTTT. Based on the CDR3 plus reference TRBV28 and TRBJ1-5, the full variable domain is DVKVTQSSRYLVKRTGEKVFLECVQDMDHENMFWYRQDPGLGLRLIYFSYDVKMKEKGDIPEGYSVSREKKERFSLILESASTNQTSMYLCAGDRGLGQPQHFGDGTRLSIL.

This CDR3 is CASSLVSGLWQFF. The CDR3 nucleotides read TGTGCCAGCAGTTTAGTAAGTGGGCTGTGGCAGTTCTTC. The V gene is TRBV27, the J gene TRBJ2-1; D is ambiguous. Germline V gives CDR1 MNHEY, CDR2 SMNVEV (reference sequence). The CDR3 runs 13 residues. With 2 bases removed from V and 12 bases from J, the gap between germline ends came to 14 bases.

V gene TRBV6-5 combines with J gene TRBJ2-1; the D gene is possibly TRBD1 (6 bases). CDR1 is MNHEY and CDR2 is SVGAGI in the germline V gene. Trimming took 3 bases from V and 2 from J, leaving 8 bases between them. This CDR3 has 14 amino acids. This CDR3 is CASSYGTTYNEQFF. The CDR3 region has the DNA TGTGCCAGCAGTTATGGGACAACCTACAATGAGCAGTTCTTC.

The chain has TRBV7-2 and TRBJ2-5; 10 bases map to TRBD2. The germline gives CDR1 SGHTA, CDR2 FQGNSA. J was trimmed by 6 bases and V by 5 bases; bases with no gene match: 9. The CDR3 is made up of 15 amino acids. The CDR3 protein is CASSLSAGGQKTQYF. In DNA form, the CDR3 reads TGTGCCAGCAGCCTTTCAGCGGGGGGGCAAAAGACCCAGTACTTC.

The CDR3 is CASSFGGDGYTF. In nucleotides, the CDR3 is TGTGCCAGCAGTTTTGGGGGCGACGGCTACACCTTC. The V call is TRBV6-2 or TRBV6-3, the J call TRBJ1-2, with D tentatively TRBD1 (6 bases). This CDR3 is 12 amino acids long. CDR1 is MNHEY and CDR2 is SVGEGT in the germline V gene. Trimming pared 4 bases from V and 8 bases from J, leaving 11 bases between.

The chain is built from TRBV25-1 and TRBJ1-2; D might be TRBD1 (5 bases). V dropped 6 bases and J dropped 1 base, with 9 bases sitting between them. In germline, CDR1 is MGHDK, CDR2 SYGVNS. The CDR3 has 13 amino acids. The chain's CDR3 is CASSPRVNYGYTF. The DNA for the CDR3 is TGTGCCAGCAGCCCCAGGGTTAACTATGGCTACACCTTC.

The chain links TRBV5-1 to TRBJ2-3; TRBD1 matches at 8 bases. V was clipped by 3 bases and J by 3 bases; unmatched bases: 3. Germline V lookup: CDR1 SGHRS, CDR2 YFSETQ. The length of the CDR3 is 14 residues. CDR3 protein: CASSSTGETDTQYF. The CDR3 DNA sequence: TGCGCCAGCAGCTCGACAGGGGAAACAGATACGCAGTATTTT.